Listed below are T cell receptor beta chains from one sample, sequenced in a study of beta chain features in type 1 diabetes. This table comes from immunoSEQ multiplex PCR, and its TCRdb copy is limited to in-frame clones, with some not included. This table holds 350,000 to 450,000 clones, more than 11% found once. Sequences were obtained from naive CD4+ T cells from blood. The receptor source for this set is a man in his thirties or forties in good health. Both conserved end residues are part of each CDR3.

j_call v_call cdr3_aa
TRBJ2-7 TRBV7-9 CASSLDTAGNEQYF
TRBJ1-6 TRBV4-1 CASSSQGAGDSPLHF
TRBJ2-5 TRBV5-1 CASSLYSEAQYF
TRBJ1-5 TRBV7-9 CASSLALSSNQPQHF
TRBJ2-7 TRBV4-3 CASSQDPGQGPLYEQYF
TRBJ2-5 TRBV7-2 CASSLDRFVLGETQYF
TRBJ1-2 TRBV19 CASKGLYGYTF
TRBJ2-1 TRBV5-1 CASSLPQGNEQFF
TRBJ2-7 TRBV9 CASSVSRPMSSYEQYF
TRBJ1-1 TRBV2 CASTLTGNTEAFF
TRBJ2-1 TRBV9 CASSVGPHSSGRNEQFF
TRBJ2-7 TRBV25-1 CAASRDLRSGQYF
TRBJ1-2 TRBV9 CASSVNGDTPLGGYTF
TRBJ1-2 TRBV29-1 CSAIRASYGYTF
TRBJ2-7 TRBV7-2 CASSSPSGGTYEQYF
TRBJ2-7 TRBV7-2 CASSLDKGTSTIYEQYF
TRBJ2-1 TRBV4-3 CASSQDGQLHEQFF
TRBJ2-3 TRBV6-5 CASGAGTSTDTQYF
TRBJ2-3 TRBV7-2 CASSLLAGAKDTQYF
TRBJ2-3 TRBV5-1 CASSAGTSVLTDTQYF
TRBJ2-1 TRBV7-2 CASSLEAASGSISEQFF
TRBJ2-5 TRBV29-1 CSVHPGTQYF
TRBJ2-1 TRBV7-2 CASSFRTGGNEQFF
TRBJ2-5 TRBV2 CASSKGLAGAGETQYF
TRBJ2-7 TRBV7-2 CASSLATAGGPYEQYF
TRBJ2-3 TRBV2 CASRGTEATQYF
TRBJ2-5 TRBV30 CAWSVRLAEETQYF
TRBJ2-2 TRBV11-3 CASSDRDRVNSGELFF